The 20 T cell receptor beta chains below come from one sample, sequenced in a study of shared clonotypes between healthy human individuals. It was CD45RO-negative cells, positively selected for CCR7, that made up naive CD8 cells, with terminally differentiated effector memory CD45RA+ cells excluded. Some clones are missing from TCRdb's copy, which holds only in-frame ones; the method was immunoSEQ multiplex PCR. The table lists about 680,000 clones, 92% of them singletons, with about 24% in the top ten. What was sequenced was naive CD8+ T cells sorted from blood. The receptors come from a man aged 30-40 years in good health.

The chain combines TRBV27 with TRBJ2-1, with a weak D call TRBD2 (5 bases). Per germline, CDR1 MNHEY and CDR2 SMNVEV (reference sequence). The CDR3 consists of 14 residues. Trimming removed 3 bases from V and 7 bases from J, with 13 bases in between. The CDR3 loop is CASSFVGDLNEQFF. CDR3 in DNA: TGTGCCAGCAGTTTCGTCGGGGATTTGAATGAGCAGTTCTTC.

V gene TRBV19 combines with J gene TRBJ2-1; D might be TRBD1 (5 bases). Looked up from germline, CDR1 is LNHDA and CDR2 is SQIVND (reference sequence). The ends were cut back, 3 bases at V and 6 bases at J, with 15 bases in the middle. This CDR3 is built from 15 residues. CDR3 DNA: TGTGCCAGTAGTATGGAACAGGATTACATCAATGAGCAGTTCTTC. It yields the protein CASSMEQDYINEQFF.

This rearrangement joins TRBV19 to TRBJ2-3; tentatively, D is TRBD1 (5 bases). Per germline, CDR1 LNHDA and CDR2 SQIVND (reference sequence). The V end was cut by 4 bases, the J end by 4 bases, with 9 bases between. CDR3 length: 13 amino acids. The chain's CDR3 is CASSTVGADTQYF. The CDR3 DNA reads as TGTGCCAGTAGTACGGTAGGGGCAGATACGCAGTATTTT.

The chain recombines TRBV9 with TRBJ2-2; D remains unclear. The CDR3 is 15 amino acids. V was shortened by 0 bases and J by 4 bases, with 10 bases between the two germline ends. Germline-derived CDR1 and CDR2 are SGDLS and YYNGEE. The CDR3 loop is CASSVVRPGTGELFF. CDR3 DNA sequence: TGTGCCAGCAGCGTAGTTCGTCCGGGCACCGGGGAGCTGTTTTTT.

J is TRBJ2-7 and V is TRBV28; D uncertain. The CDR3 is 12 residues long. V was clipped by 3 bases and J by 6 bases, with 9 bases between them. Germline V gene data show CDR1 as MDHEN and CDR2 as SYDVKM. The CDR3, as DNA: TGTGCCAGCAGTTTTTTTCCTGGCGAGCAGTACTTC. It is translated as CASSFFPGEQYF.

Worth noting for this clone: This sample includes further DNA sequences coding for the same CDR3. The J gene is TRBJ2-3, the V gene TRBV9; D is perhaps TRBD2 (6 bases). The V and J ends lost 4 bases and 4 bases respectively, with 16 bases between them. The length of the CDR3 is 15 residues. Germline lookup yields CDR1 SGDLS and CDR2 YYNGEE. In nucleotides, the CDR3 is TGTGCCAGCAGCCAACCGGGGCTAGCGCCAGATACGCAGTATTTT. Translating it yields CASSQPGLAPDTQYF.

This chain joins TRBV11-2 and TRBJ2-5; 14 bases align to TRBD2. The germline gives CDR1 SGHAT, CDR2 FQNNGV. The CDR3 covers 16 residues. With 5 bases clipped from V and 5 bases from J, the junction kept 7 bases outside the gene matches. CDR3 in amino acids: CASSGGLAGGGETQYF. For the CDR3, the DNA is TGTGCCAGCAGCGGAGGACTAGCGGGAGGCGGGGAGACCCAGTACTTC.

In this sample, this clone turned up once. The CDR3 coding sequence is TGCAGCGTGAAACGGACTAGCGGGAGGGCCTTGGACACAGATACGCAGTATTTT. Translating gives CSVKRTSGRALDTDTQYF. The gene calls are TRBV29-1 and TRBJ2-3, with 15 positions matching TRBD2. V was clipped by 6 bases and J by 2 bases; unmatched bases: 12. Germline-derived CDR1 and CDR2 are SQVTM and ANQGSEA. CDR3 length: 18 amino acids.

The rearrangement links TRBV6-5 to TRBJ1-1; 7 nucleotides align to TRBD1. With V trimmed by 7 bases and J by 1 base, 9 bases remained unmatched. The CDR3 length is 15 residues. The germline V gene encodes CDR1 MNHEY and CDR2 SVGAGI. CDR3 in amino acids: CASTMEGATNTEAFF. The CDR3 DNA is TGTGCCAGCACCATGGAGGGGGCGACGAACACTGAAGCTTTCTTT.

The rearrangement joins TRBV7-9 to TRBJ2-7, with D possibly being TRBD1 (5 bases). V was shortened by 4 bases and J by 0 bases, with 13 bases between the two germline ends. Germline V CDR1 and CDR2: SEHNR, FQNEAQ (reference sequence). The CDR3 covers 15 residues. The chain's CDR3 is CASSSSSGFSYEQYF. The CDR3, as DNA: TGTGCCAGCAGCTCAAGTTCAGGGTTCTCCTACGAGCAGTACTTC.

CDR3 DNA: TGTGCCAGCAGCTCCGGGACAGGCAATGAGCAGTTCTTC. It codes for CASSSGTGNEQFF. The V and J genes are TRBV27 and TRBJ2-1; 8 bases line up with TRBD1. The V segment lost 6 bases and the J segment 6 bases; nucleotides outside the gene matches: 4. CDR3 size: 13 residues. In germline, CDR1 is MNHEY, CDR2 SMNVEV (reference sequence).

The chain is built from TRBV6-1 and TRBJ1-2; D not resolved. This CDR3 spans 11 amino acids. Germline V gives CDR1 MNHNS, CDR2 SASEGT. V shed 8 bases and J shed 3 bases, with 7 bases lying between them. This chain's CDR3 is CASGAYYGYTF. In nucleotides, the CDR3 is TGTGCCAGCGGCGCTTACTATGGCTACACCTTC.

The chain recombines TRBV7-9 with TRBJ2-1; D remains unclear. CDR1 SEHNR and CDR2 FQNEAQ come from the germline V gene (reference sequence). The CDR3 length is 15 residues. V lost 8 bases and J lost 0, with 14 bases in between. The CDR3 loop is CASYDGSSSYNEQFF. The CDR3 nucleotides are TGTGCCAGCTATGACGGGTCGAGCTCCTACAATGAGCAGTTCTTC. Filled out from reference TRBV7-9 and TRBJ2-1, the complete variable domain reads DTGVSQNPRHKITKRGQNVTFRCDPISEHNRLYWYRQTLGQGPEFLTYFQNEAQLEKSRLLSDRFSAERPKGSFSTLEIQRTEQGDSAMYLCASYDGSSSYNEQFFGPGTRLTVL.

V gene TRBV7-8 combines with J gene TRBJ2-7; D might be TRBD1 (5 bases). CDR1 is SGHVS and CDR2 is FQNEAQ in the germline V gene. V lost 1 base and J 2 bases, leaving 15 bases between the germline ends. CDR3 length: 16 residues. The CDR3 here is CASSLVGAARPYEQYF. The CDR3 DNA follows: TGTGCCAGCAGCTTAGTTGGGGCAGCGCGCCCCTACGAGCAGTACTTC.

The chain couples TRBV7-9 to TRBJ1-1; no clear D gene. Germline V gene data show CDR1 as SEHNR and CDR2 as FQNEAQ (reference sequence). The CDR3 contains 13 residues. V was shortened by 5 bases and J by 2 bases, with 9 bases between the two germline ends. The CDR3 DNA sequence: TGTGCCAGCAGCAGTGACGGAAACACTGAAGCTTTCTTT. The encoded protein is CASSSDGNTEAFF.

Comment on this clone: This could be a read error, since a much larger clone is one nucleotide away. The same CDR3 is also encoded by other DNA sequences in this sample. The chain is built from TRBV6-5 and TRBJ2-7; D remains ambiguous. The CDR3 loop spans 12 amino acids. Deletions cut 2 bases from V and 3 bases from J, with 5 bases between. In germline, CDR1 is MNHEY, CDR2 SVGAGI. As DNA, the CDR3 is TGTGCCAGCAGTTACGATGACTACGAGCAGTACTTC. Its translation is CASSYDDYEQYF.

CDR3 sequence (DNA): TGTGCCAGCAGTTCGACAGTACTACCGAGTGACTATGGCTACACCTTC. Encoded protein: CASSSTVLPSDYGYTF. The V gene is TRBV28, the J gene TRBJ1-2, with D maybe TRBD1 (5 bases). V dropped 4 bases and J dropped 3 bases, with 18 bases sitting between them. Germline lookup yields CDR1 MDHEN and CDR2 SYDVKM. The length of the CDR3 is 16 residues.

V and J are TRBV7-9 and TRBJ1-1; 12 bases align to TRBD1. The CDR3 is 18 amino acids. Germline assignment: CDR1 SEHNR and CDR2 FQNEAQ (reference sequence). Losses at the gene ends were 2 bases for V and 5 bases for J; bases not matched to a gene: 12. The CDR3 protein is CASSLYFLGQGAGTEAFF. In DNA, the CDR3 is TGTGCCAGCAGCTTATATTTCTTGGGACAGGGGGCCGGAACTGAAGCTTTCTTT.

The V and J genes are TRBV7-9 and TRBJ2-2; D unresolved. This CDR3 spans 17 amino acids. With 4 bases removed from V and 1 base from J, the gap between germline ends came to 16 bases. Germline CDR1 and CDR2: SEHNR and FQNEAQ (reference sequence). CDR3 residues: CASSSIRISENTGELFF. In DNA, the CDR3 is TGTGCCAGCAGCTCCATAAGGATTTCGGAGAACACCGGGGAGCTGTTTTTT.

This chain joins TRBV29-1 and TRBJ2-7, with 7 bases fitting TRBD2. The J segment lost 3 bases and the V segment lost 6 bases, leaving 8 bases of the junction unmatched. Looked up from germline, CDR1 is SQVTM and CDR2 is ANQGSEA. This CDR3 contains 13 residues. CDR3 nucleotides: TGCAGCGTGACCGGGACTACAAACTACGAGCAGTACTTC. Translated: CSVTGTTNYEQYF.